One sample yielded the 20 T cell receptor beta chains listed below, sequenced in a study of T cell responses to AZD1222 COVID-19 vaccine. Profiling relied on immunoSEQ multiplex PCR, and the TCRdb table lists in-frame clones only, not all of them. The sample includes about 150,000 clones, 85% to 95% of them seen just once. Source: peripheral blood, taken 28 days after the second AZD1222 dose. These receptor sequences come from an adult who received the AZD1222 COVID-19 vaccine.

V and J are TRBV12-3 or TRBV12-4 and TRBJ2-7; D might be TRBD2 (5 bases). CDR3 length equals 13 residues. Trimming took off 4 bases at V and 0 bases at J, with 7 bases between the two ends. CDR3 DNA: TGTGCCAGCAGTTGGGAGACCTCCTACGAGCAGTACTTC. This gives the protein CASSWETSYEQYF.

The CDR3 DNA follows: TGTGCCAGCAGCCAAGAAGGACTAGCGTTTCACGAGCAGTACTTC. It yields the protein CASSQEGLAFHEQYF. This rearrangement joins TRBV4-2 to TRBJ2-7, with 9 bases that match TRBD2. Germline V gene sequence: CDR1 LGHNA, CDR2 YNFKEQ. The CDR3 spans 15 residues. J lost 5 bases, V lost 0 bases, and 5 bases had no gene match.

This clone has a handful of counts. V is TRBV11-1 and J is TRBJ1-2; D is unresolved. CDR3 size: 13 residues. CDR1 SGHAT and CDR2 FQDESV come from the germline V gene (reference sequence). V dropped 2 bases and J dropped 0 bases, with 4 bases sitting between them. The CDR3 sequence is CASSLNSNYGYTF. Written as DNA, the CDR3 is TGTGCCAGCAGCTTAAATTCTAACTATGGCTACACCTTC.

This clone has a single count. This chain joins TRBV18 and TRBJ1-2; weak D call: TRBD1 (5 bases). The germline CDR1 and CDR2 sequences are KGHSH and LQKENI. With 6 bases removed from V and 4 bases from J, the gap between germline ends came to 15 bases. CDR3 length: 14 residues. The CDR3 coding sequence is TGTGCCAGCTCCGACAGCCTTAATGGCTATGGCTACACCTTC. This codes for CASSDSLNGYGYTF.

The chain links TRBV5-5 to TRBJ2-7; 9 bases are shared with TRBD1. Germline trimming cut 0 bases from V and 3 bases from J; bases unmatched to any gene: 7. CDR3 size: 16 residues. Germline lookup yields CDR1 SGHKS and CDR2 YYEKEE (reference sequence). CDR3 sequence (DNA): TGTGCCAGCAGCTTGGCTGGTGGGACAGGGAACTACGAGCAGTACTTC. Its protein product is CASSLAGGTGNYEQYF.

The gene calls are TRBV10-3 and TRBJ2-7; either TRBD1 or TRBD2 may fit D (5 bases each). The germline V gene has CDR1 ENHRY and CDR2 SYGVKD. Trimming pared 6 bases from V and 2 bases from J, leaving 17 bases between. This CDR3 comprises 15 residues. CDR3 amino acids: CAIRDSGTVTYEQYF. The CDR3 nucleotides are TGTGCCATCAGGGATTCCGGGACGGTCACCTACGAGCAGTACTTC.

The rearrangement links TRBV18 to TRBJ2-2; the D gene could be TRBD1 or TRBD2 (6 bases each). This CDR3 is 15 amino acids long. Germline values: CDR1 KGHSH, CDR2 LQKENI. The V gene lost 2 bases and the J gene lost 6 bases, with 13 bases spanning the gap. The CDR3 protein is CASSPIWGAAGELFF. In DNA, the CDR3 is TGTGCCAGCTCACCAATTTGGGGGGCCGCCGGGGAGCTGTTTTTT.

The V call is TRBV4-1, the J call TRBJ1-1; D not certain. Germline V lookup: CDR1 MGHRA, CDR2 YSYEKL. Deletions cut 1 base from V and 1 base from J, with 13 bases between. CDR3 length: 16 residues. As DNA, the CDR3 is TGCGCCAGCAGCCAAGGACCCTGGGCGTCGAACACTGAAGCTTTCTTT. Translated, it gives CASSQGPWASNTEAFF.

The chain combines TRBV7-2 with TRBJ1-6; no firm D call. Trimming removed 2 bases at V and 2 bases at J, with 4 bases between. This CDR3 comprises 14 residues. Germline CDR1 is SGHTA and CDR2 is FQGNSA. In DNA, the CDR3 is TGTGCCAGCAGCTTACCACCCTATAATTCACCCCTCCACTTT. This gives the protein CASSLPPYNSPLHF.

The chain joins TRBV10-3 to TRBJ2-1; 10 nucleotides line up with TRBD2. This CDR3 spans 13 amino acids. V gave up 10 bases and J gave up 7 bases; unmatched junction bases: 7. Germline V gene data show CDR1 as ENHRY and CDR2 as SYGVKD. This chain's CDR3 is CATSSGRENEQFF. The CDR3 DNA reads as TGTGCCACCTCTAGCGGGAGAGAGAATGAGCAGTTCTTC.

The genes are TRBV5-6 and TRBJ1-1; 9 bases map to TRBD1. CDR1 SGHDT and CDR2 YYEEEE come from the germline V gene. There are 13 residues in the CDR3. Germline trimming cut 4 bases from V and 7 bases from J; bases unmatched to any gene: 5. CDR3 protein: CASSPRDRDEAFF. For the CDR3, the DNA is TGTGCCAGCAGCCCCCGGGACAGGGATGAAGCTTTCTTT.

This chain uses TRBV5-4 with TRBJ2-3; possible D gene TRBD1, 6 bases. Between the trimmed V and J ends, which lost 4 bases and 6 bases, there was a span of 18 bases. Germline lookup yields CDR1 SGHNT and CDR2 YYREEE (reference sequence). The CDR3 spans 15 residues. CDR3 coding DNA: TGTGCCAGCAGCCTAAGGACAGTAGGGACGGATACGCAGTATTTT. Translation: CASSLRTVGTDTQYF. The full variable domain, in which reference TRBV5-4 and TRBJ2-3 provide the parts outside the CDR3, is ETGVTQSPTHLIKTRGQQVTLRCSSQSGHNTVSWYQQALGQGPQFIFQYYREEENGRGNFPPRFSGLQFPNYSSELNVNALELDDSALYLCASSLRTVGTDTQYFGPGTRLTVL.

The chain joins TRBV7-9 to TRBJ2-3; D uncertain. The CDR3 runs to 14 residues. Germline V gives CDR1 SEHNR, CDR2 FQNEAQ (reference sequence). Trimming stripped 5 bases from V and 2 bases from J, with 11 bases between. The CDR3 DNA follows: TGTGCCAGCAGCATGGCCCCAGCCACAGATACGCAGTATTTT. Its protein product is CASSMAPATDTQYF.

CDR3 region: CASSSLAGGAYNEQFF. CDR3 in DNA: TGCGCCAGCAGCTCCTTAGCGGGAGGCGCCTACAATGAGCAGTTCTTC. The J gene is TRBJ2-1, the V gene TRBV5-1; 10 nucleotides agree with TRBD2. Germline CDR1 SGHRS, CDR2 YFSETQ. The J segment lost 2 bases and the V segment lost 3 bases, leaving 5 bases of the junction unmatched. CDR3 size: 16 residues.

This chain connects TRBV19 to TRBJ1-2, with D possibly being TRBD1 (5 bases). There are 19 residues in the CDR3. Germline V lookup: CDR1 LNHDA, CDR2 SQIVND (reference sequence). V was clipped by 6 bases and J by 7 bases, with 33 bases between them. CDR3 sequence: CASRTRQGVDPPEGGGYTF. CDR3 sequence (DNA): TGTGCCAGTAGAACTAGACAAGGGGTGGACCCTCCCGAGGGTGGTGGCTACACCTTC.

This chain's CDR3 is CASSPRRRTEAFF. The CDR3 DNA is TGTGCCAGTAGTCCCCGGAGGAGGACTGAAGCTTTCTTT. The V gene is TRBV19, the J gene TRBJ1-1; the D is unclear. This CDR3 has 13 amino acids. V gave up 5 bases and J gave up 5 bases, with 12 bases separating them. CDR1 is LNHDA, CDR2 SQIVND, per germline (reference sequence).

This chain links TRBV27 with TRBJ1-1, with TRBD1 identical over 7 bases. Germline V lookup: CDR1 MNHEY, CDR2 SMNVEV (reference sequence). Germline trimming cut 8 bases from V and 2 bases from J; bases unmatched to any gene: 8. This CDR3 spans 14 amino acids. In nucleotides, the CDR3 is TGTGCCAGCGGGAACCACAGGGGAAACACTGAAGCTTTCTTT. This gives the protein CASGNHRGNTEAFF.

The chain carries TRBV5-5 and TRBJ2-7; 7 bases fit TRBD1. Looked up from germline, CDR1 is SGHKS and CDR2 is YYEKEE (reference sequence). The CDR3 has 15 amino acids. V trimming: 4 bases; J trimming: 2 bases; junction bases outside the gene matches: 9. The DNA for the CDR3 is TGTGCCAGCAGCCTTTCTCTGGGACAGACCTACGAGCAGTACTTC. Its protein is CASSLSLGQTYEQYF. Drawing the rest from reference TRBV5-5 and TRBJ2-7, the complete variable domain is DAGVTQSPTHLIKTRGQQVTLRCSPISGHKSVSWYQQVLGQGPQFIFQYYEKEERGRGNFPDRFSARQFPNYSSELNVNALLLGDSALYLCASSLSLGQTYEQYFGPGTRLTVT.

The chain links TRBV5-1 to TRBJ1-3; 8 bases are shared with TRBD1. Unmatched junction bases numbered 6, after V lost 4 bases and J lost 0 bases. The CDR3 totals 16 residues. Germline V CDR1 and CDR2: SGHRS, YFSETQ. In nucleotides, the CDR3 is TGCGCCAGCAGCACCGGGACAGGAGACTCTGGAAACACCATATATTTT. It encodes CASSTGTGDSGNTIYF. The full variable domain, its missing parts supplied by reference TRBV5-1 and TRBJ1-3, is KAGVTQTPRYLIKTRGQQVTLSCSPISGHRSVSWYQQTPGQGLQFLFEYFSETQRNKGNFPGRFSGRQFSNSRSEMNVSTLELGDSALYLCASSTGTGDSGNTIYFGEGSWLTVV.

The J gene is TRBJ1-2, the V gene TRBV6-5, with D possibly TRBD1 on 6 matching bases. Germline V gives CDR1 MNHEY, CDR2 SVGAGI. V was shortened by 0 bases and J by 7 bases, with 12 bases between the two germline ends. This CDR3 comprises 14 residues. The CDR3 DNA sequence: TGTGCCAGCAGTTACTCGTACAGGGATAGTGGCTACACCTTC. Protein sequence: CASSYSYRDSGYTF.